A single sample is the source of the 6 T cell receptor beta chains below, sequenced in a study of T cell responses to AZD1222 COVID-19 vaccine (dated by TCRdb to about 2021). The intended sense of this specimen's time point label: baseline before first vaccination. To prepare the library, the immunoSEQ multiplex PCR assay was applied. As stored in TCRdb, this immuneACCESS dataset retains in-frame rearrangements with V and J assigned. A fraction of the clones does not appear; measured against another copy, unresolved V genes explain less than half of the discrepancy, and the remainder lacks a known reason. This sample is represented by 97,000 or so clones; around 89% of them were singletons. The ten largest make up 2.8% of the sample. This specimen consisted of peripheral blood, obtained on day 0 of AZD1222 vaccination. Source of these receptors: an adult in good health.

This clone was recorded once. V and J are TRBV21-1 and TRBJ2-5; no check of the table's D call, TRBD1, against the DNA was made. TRBV21-1 is classified as a pseudogene. The CDR3 runs to 13 residues. The CDR3 spells CASRAGHKETQYF. CDR3 in DNA: TGTGCCAGCCGGGCCGGACATAAAGAGACCCAGTACTTC.

The V and J genes are TRBV7-3 and TRBJ2-3; 10 bases match TRBD2. J gave up 5 bases and V 5 bases, and 1 base lay outside the gene matches. The CDR3 has 13 amino acids. Germline CDR1 SGHTA, CDR2 FQGTGA. Here the CDR3 DNA reads TGTGCCAGCAGCCCTAGCGGGGGAGATACGCAGTATTTT. The encoded protein is CASSPSGGDTQYF.

The chain combines TRBV19 with TRBJ1-2; TRBD1 might be the D (6 bases). The CDR3 runs 14 residues. Germline V gene sequence: CDR1 LNHDA, CDR2 SQIVND (reference sequence). V was pared by 5 bases and J by 4 bases, with 14 bases between. The CDR3 coding sequence is TGTGCCAGTAGTCCAGTCGGACAGTCCTATGGCTACACCTTC. It codes for CASSPVGQSYGYTF.

V usage is TRBV19 and J usage is TRBJ1-1; TRBD1 agrees at 8 bases. The CDR3 is 14 amino acids. The germline gives CDR1 LNHDA, CDR2 SQIVND (reference sequence). The V gene end was trimmed by 5 bases and the J gene end by 4 bases; junction bases not matched to a gene: 6. The CDR3, as DNA: TGTGCCAGTAGTTCGGGACAGGCCCGCACTGAAGCTTTCTTT. It encodes CASSSGQARTEAFF.

V gene TRBV6-1 combines with J gene TRBJ1-4; D possibly corresponds to TRBD1 (5 bases). Germline CDR1 is MNHNS and CDR2 is SASEGT. The V end was cut by 4 bases, the J end by 0 bases, with 12 bases between. The CDR3 consists of 16 residues. This CDR3 reads CASSGEGRATNEKLFF. The CDR3 coding sequence is TGTGCCAGCAGTGGAGAGGGCAGGGCAACTAATGAAAAACTGTTTTTT.

This CDR3 is CASSQGGRPQHKYEQYF. CDR3 DNA sequence: TGTGCCAGCAGCCAAGGAGGACGCCCGCAGCATAAATACGAGCAGTACTTC. This chain connects TRBV3-1 (or the pseudogene TRBV3-2) to TRBJ2-7; the D is unclear. The germline CDR1 and CDR2 sequences are LGHDT and YNNKEL (reference sequence). The CDR3 contains 17 residues. Trimming shortened V by 1 base and J by 4 bases, and 20 bases separated the two germline ends.